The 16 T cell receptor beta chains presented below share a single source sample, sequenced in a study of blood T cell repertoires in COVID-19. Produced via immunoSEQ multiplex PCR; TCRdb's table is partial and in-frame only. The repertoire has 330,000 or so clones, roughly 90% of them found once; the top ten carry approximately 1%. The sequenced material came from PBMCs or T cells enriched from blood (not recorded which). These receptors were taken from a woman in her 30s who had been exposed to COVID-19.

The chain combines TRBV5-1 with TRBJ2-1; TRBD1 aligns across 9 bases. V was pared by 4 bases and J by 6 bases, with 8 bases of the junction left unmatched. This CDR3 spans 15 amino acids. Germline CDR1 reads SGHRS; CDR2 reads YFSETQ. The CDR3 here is CASSPQGAPGNEQFF. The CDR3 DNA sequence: TGCGCCAGCAGCCCACAGGGGGCGCCCGGCAATGAGCAGTTCTTC.

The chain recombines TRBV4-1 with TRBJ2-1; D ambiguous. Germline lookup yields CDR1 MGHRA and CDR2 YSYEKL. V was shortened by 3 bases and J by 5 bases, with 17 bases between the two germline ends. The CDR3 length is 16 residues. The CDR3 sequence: CASSHLGMSSDNEQFF. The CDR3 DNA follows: TGCGCCAGCAGCCACCTAGGAATGAGTTCCGACAATGAGCAGTTCTTC.

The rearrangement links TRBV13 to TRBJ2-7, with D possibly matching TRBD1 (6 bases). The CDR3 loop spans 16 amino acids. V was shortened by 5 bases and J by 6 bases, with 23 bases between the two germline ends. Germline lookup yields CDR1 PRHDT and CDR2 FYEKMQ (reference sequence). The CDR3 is CASSGTRDTASSEQYF. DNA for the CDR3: TGTGCCAGCAGCGGTACCCGGGACACGGCATCGTCCGAGCAGTACTTC.

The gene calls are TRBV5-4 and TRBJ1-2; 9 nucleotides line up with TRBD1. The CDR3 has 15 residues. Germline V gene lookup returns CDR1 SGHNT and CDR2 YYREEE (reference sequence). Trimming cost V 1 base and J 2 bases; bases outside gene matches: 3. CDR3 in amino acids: CASSLTGGRNYGYTF. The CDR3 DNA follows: TGTGCCAGCAGCTTGACAGGGGGCAGGAACTATGGCTACACCTTC.

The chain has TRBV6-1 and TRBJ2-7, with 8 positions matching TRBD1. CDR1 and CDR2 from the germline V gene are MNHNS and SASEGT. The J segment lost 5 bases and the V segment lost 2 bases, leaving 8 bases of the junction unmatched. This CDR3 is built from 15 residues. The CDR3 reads CASSEKSGGGNEQYF. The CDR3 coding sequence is TGTGCCAGCAGTGAAAAGTCAGGGGGCGGGAACGAGCAGTACTTC.

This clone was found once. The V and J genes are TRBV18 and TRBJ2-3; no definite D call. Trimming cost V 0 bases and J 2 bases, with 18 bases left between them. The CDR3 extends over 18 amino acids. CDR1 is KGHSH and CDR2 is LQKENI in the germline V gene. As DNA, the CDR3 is TGTGCCAGCTCACCACCGGTCAGCCCTAGTAAGGCCACAGATACGCAGTATTTT. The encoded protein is CASSPPVSPSKATDTQYF.

The CDR3, as DNA: TGTGCCAGCAGCTTAACGTGGACTAGCGGGACCTACGAGCAGTACTTC. Protein sequence: CASSLTWTSGTYEQYF. V is TRBV11-2 and J is TRBJ2-7; the match to TRBD2 covers 12 bases. This CDR3 is 16 amino acids long. The J segment lost 2 bases and the V segment lost 2 bases, leaving 4 bases of the junction unmatched. Looked up from germline, CDR1 is SGHAT and CDR2 is FQNNGV.

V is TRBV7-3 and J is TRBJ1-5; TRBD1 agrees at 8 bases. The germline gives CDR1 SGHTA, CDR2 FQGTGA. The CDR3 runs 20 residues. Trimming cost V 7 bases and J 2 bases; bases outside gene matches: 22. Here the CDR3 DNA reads TGTGCCAGCACCCAAACGACTAGACAGGGGCCCTCCTTTCGCAATCAGCCCCAGCATTTT. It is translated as CASTQTTRQGPSFRNQPQHF.

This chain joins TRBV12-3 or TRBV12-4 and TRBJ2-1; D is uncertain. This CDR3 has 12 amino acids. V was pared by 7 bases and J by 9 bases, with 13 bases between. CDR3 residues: CASNLDEVEQFF. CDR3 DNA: TGTGCCAGCAACCTAGACGAGGTTGAGCAGTTCTTC.

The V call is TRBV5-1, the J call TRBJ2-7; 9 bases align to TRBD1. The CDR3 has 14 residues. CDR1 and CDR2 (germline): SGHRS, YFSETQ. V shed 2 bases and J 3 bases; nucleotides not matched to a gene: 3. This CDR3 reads CASSFGTGFYEQYF. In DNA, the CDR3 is TGCGCCAGCAGCTTTGGGACAGGGTTCTACGAGCAGTACTTC.

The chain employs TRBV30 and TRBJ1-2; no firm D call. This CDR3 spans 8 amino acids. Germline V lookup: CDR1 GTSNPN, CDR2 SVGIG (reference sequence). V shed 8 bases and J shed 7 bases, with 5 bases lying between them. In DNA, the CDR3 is TGTGCCCGGTCTGGCTACACCTTC. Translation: CARSGYTF.

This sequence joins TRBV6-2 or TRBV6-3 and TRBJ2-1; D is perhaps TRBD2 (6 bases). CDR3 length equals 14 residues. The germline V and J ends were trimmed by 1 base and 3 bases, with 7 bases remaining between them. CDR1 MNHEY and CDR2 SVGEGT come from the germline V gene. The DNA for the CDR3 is TGTGCCAGCAGTTACTTGACTAGCTACAATGAGCAGTTCTTC. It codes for CASSYLTSYNEQFF.

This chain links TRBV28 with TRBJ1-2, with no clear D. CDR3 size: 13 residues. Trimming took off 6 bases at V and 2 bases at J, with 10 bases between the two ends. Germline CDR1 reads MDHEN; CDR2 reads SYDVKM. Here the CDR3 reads CASSNHQNYGYTF. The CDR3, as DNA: TGTGCCAGCAGCAACCACCAGAACTATGGCTACACCTTC.

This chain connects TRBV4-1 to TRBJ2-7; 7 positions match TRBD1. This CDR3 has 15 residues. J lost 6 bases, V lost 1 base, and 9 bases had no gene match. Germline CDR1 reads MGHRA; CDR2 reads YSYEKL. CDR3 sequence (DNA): TGCGCCAGCAGCCAAGCGGACAGGCCGTTGAGCGAGCAGTACTTC. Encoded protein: CASSQADRPLSEQYF.

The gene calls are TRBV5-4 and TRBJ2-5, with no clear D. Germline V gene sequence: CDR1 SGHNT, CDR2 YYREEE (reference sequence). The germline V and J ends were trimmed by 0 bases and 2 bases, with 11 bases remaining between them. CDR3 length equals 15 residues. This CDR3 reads CASSLDSHGQETQYF. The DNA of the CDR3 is TGTGCCAGCAGCTTGGATAGCCACGGACAAGAGACCCAGTACTTC.

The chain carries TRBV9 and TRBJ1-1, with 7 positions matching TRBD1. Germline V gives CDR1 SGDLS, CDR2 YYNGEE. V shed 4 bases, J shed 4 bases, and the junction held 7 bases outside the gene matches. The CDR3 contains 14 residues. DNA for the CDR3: TGTGCCAGCAGCCCCGAGCAGGGGGTCACTGAAGCTTTCTTT. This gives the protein CASSPEQGVTEAFF.